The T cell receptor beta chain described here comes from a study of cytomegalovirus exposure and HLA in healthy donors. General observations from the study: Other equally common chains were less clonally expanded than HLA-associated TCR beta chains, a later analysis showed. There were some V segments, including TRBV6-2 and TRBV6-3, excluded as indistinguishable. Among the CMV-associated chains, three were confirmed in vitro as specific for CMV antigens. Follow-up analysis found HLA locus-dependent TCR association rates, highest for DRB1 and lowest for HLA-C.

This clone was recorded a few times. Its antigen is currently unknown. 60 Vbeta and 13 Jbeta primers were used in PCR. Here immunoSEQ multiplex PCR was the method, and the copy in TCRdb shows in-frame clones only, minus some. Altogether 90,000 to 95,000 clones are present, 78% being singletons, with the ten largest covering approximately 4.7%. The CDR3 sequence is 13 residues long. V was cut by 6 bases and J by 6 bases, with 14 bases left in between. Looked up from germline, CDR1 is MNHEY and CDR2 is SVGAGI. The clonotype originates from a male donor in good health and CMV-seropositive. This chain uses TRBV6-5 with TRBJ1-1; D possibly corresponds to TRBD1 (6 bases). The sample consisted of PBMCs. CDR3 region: CASRQQGVSEAFF. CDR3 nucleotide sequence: TGTGCCAGCAGACAACAGGGAGTGTCTGAAGCTTTCTTT.